A selection of T cell receptor beta chains follows, all from one sample in a study of somatic mutations in cytotoxic T cells in rheumatoid arthritis. The table came from immunoSEQ multiplex PCR; TCRdb's copy has only in-frame clones and leaves some out. The sample shows fewer than 20,000 clones, 60% to 85% of them seen only once. Sequenced: CD8+ T cells sorted from blood. All receptors come from an adult with rheumatoid arthritis. The CDR3 runs from the conserved cysteine through the conserved F or W. A D gene is named only where the DNA matches it firmly. Part of the rows lack a size; the others show once, few, many or a class for expanded clones.

>TRBJ2-5|TRBD2|NA|TRBV19
CASSIGSGRAPKETQYF
TGTGCCAGTAGTATCGGTAGCGGGAGGGCCCCGAAGGAGACCCAGTACTTC
>TRBJ2-7|NA|NA|TRBV5-1
CASSLAGANEQYF
TGCGCCAGCAGCTTGGCGGGAGCCAACGAGCAGTACTTC
>TRBJ2-1|TRBD2|NA|TRBV9
CASKGLAGDNEQFF
TGTGCCAGCAAGGGTCTAGCGGGAGACAATGAGCAGTTCTTC
>TRBJ1-2|TRBD1|NA|TRBV5-1
CASSSLTGSDYGYTF
TGCGCCAGCAGCTCTCTGACAGGGTCTGACTATGGCTACACCTTC
>TRBJ2-7|NA|NA|TRBV11-2
CASSSGTYLSYEQYF
TGTGCCAGCAGCTCGGGTACCTACCTCTCCTACGAGCAGTACTTC
>TRBJ2-7|TRBD2|NA|TRBV4-2
CASSQAGLAGDYEQYF
TGTGCCAGCAGCCAAGCAGGACTAGCGGGGGACTACGAGCAGTACTTC
>TRBJ2-7|TRBD2|NA|TRBV27
CASSLGTSSGEQYF
TGTGCCAGCAGTCTCGGGACTAGCAGTGGCGAGCAGTACTTC
>TRBJ2-1|NA|NA|TRBV6-5
CASSQDLYNEQFF
TGTGCCAGCAGCCAGGACCTGTACAATGAGCAGTTCTTC
>TRBJ2-5|NA|once|TRBV11-2
CASSLGYPRTQYF
TGTGCCAGCAGCTTAGGCTACCCCAGGACCCAGTACTTC
>TRBJ2-7|NA|NA|TRBV5-1
CASSLSTTYEQYF
TGCGCCAGCAGCTTGAGTACTACCTACGAGCAGTACTTC
>TRBJ2-7|TRBD2|NA|TRBV27
CASRASGRPYEQYF
TGTGCCAGCAGGGCTAGCGGGAGGCCCTACGAGCAGTACTTC
>TRBJ2-7|NA|few|TRBV9
CASSAHGDPSYEQYF
TGTGCCAGCAGCGCCCACGGGGACCCCTCCTACGAGCAGTACTTC
>TRBJ2-5|NA|NA|TRBV27
CASRTGSLTQYF
TGTGCCAGCAGGACCGGGAGTTTAACCCAGTACTTC